This record concerns one TCR beta chain sequence. The CDR3 extends over 19 amino acids. TCRdb's table, derived via immunoSEQ multiplex PCR, lists solely in-frame clones and lacks some. The sample lists about 170,000 clones, about 86% occurring once. Everyone who took part was roughly 18 to 89 years old, and they came from fewer than 25 US areas. This record belongs to a study of blood T cell repertoires in COVID-19. The chain recombines TRBV21-1 with TRBJ2-7; the table gives TRBD1 as D, unverified against the DNA. TRBV21-1 is a known pseudogene. The TCR originated in a woman aged 45 to 65 in a cohort exposed to, infected with or recovered from COVID-19 (not recorded which). Sequenced: PBMCs or T cells enriched from blood (not recorded which). The CDR3 bases are TGTGCCAGCAGCAAAGGATCCGGGACAGGGGTCTCAAGCTCCTACGAGCAGTACTTC. It translates to CASSKGSGTGVSSSYEQYF.